This T cell receptor (beta chain) was sequenced for a study of blood T cell repertoires in COVID-19. Across the study: The United States, Italy and Spain were the sources of the acute and convalescent COVID-19 samples. From T cells, B-cell-depleted T cells, or PBMCs came the material, which was cDNA or gDNA.

Trimming left V 2 bases short and J 6 bases short, with 6 bases between. This CDR3 is 12 amino acids long. Germline-derived CDR1 and CDR2 are SGHDT and YYEEEE. Some clones are missing from TCRdb's copy, which holds only in-frame ones; the method was immunoSEQ multiplex PCR. Of fewer than 600,000 clones listed, roughly 89% are singletons. The specimen was peripheral blood. The J gene is TRBJ2-1, the V gene TRBV5-6, with D hard to call. The TCR sequence derives from a man aged 18 to 29 with COVID-19, enrolled during active disease. CDR3 DNA: TGTGCCAGCAGCTTTAACAGCAATGAGCAGTTCTTC. Translation: CASSFNSNEQFF.